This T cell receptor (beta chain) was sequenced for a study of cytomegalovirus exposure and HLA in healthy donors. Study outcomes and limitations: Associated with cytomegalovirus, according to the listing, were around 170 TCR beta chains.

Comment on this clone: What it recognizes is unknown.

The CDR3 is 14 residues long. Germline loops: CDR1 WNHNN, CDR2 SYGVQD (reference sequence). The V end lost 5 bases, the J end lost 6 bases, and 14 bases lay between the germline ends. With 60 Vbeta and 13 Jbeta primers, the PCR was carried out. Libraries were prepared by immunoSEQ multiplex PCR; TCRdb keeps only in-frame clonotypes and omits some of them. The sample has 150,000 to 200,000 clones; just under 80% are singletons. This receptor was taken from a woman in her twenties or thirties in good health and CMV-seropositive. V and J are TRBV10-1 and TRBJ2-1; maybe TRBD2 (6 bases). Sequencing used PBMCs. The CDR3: CASSRTRGTNEQFF. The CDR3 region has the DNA TGCGCCAGCAGTAGGACCCGGGGGACCAATGAGCAGTTCTTC.